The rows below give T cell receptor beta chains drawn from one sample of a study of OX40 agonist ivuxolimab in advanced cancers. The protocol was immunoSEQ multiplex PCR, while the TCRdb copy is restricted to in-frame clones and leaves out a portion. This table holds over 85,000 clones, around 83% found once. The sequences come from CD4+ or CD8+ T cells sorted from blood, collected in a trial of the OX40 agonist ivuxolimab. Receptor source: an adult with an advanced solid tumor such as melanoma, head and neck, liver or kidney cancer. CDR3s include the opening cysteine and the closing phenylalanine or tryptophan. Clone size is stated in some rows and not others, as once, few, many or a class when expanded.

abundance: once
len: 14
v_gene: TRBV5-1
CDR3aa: CASSPSGSSYEQYF

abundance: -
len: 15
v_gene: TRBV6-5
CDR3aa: CASTRAGLAGETQYF

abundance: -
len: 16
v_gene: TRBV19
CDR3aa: CASSIEGGQAGYEQYF

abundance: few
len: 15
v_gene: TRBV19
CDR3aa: CASSITHRAGETQYF

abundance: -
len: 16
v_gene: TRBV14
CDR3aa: CASSRRTGGRGYEQYF

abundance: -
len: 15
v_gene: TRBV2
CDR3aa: CASSEVGGGTDTQYF

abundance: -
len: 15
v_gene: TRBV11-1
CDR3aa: CASSHLQGATYGYTF

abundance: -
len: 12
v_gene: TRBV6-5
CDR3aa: CASSYARDGYTF

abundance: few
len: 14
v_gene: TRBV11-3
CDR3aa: CASSLEGGNTEAFF

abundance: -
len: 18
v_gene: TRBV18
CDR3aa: CASSPVLALAASTDTQYF

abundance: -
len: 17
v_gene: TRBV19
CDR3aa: CASSKRPSGTGMNIQYF

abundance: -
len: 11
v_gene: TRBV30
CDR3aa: CAWTITGPRYF

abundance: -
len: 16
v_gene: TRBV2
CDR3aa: CASSRLAGVLGNTQYF

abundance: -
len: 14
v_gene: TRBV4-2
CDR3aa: CASSPGESSYEQYF

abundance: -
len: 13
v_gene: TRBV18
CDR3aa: CATSGDVAHGYTF

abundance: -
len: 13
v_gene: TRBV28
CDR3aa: CASKIRDSYEQYF

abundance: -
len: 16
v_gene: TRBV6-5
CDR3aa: CASSYRGGSGANVLTF

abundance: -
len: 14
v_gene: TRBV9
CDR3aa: CASRKGQGEETQYF

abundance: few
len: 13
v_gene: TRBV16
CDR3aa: CASTEQGDQPQHF

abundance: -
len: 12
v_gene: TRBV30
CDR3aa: CAWRGLNTEAFF

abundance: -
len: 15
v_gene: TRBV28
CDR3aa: CASSSVAGGNYGYTF

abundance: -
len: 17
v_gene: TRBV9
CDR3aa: CASSVAGQGAKTGELFF

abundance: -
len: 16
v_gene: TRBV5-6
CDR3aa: CASSFTASPNTGELFF

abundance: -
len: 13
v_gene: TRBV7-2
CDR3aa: CASSLQRERTQYF

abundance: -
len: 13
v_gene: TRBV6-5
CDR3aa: CASRWTAQETQYF

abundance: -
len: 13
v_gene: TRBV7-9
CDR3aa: CASSLGAGYEQYF

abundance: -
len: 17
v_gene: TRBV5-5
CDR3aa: CASSLGDPGRGTDTQYF

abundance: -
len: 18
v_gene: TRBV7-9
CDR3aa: CASSLVLAWTEAYNEQFF

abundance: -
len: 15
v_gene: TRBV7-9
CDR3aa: CASSLGLAGTDTQYF

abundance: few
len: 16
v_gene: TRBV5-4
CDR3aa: CASSLAQAGSREKLFF

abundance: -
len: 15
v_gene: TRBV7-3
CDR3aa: CASSLRRGRPYEQYF

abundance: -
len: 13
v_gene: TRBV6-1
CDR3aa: CASSGDRGREQYF

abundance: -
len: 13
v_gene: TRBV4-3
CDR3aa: CASSQVYNTEAFF

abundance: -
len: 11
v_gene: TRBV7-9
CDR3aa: CAVELYNEQFF